This T cell receptor beta chain stems from a study of cytomegalovirus exposure and HLA in healthy donors. Germline lookup yields CDR1 WNHNN and CDR2 SYGVQD (reference sequence). CDR3 length: 12 amino acids. Trimming removed 5 bases at V and 4 bases at J, with 8 bases between. In the PCR, 60 Vbeta and 13 Jbeta primers were used. The repertoire was sequenced with immunoSEQ multiplex PCR; TCRdb's copy has only in-frame clones and lacks some. The table shows some 130,000 clones, with roughly 70% occurring only once. The chain joins TRBV10-1 to TRBJ1-2; D not certain. Sequenced: PBMCs. This clonotype was sampled from a man aged 35 to 55 in good health and CMV-seronegative. The chain's CDR3 is CASSRNSYGYTF. DNA for the CDR3: TGCGCCAGCAGTCGTAATTCCTATGGCTACACCTTC.